One and the same sample provided the 27 T cell receptor beta chains below, sequenced in a study of T cell repertoires in cytomegalovirus infection. TCRdb reprocessed the reads via MiXCR and lists one record per CDR3 protein. The sample includes about 450,000 distinct CDR3 sequences, about a third of them seen just once. The sequencing input was PBMCs. The receptors shown here come from a human donor in good health (CMV status not recorded). Some clones in this sample may be carry-over from other donors' samples.

The rearrangement joins TRBV7-4 to TRBJ2-2, with 10 bases fitting TRBD1. The germline V gene has CDR1 SGHVT and CDR2 SQSDAQ. V was clipped by 6 bases and J by 3 bases; unmatched bases: 4. This CDR3 comprises 15 residues. The CDR3 DNA reads TGTGCCAGCAGTCGTGACAGGGGGCACACCGGGGAGCTGTTTTTT. Its translation is CASSRDRGHTGELFF.

A few counts support this clonotype. The CDR3 DNA sequence: TGCAGTGCTAGAGAGCTCTCCTACGAGCAGTACTTC. Translation gives CSARELSYEQYF. V is TRBV20-1 and J is TRBJ2-7; D is uncertain. The V gene lost 0 bases and the J gene lost 0 bases, with 3 bases spanning the gap. CDR1 and CDR2 (germline): DFQATT, SNEGSKA (reference sequence). The CDR3 is made up of 12 amino acids.

This clonotype was found many times. The rearrangement links TRBV5-8 to TRBJ2-4; 8 positions match TRBD1. V was pared by 4 bases and J by 0 bases, with 6 bases of the junction left unmatched. Germline values: CDR1 SGHTS, CDR2 YDEGEE. The CDR3 extends over 16 amino acids. The CDR3 spells CASSLGQAVAKNIQYF. CDR3 bases: TGTGCCAGCAGCCTGGGACAGGCGGTAGCCAAAAACATTCAGTACTTC.

V is TRBV10-3 and J is TRBJ1-1; 8 bases are shared with TRBD1. The J segment lost 0 bases and the V segment lost 6 bases, leaving 12 bases of the junction unmatched. This CDR3 has 17 residues. Looked up from germline, CDR1 is ENHRY and CDR2 is SYGVKD. The CDR3 loop is CAISDRSGTGVNTEAFF. In DNA form, the CDR3 reads TGTGCCATCAGCGACCGGTCCGGGACAGGAGTGAACACTGAAGCTTTCTTT.

J is TRBJ2-3 and V is TRBV6-6; maybe TRBD2 (6 bases). The germline V gene encodes CDR1 MNHNY and CDR2 SVGAGI (reference sequence). V was cut by 4 bases and J by 2 bases, with 16 bases left in between. The CDR3 totals 16 residues. The CDR3 nucleotides read TGTGCCAGCAGTTTCCTCCCGGGACTGCTCACAGATACGCAGTATTTT. Amino acids: CASSFLPGLLTDTQYF.

This clonotype was observed a handful of times. The V gene is TRBV19, the J gene TRBJ2-7; perhaps TRBD1 as D (5 bases). V lost 2 bases and J lost 0, with 14 bases in between. The CDR3 totals 16 residues. Germline V gene lookup returns CDR1 LNHDA and CDR2 SQIVND (reference sequence). The CDR3 reads CASSISSGHLSYEQYF. The CDR3 nucleotides read TGTGCCAGTAGTATATCCTCAGGACACCTCTCCTACGAGCAGTACTTC.

This chain links TRBV18 with TRBJ1-2; D is unclear. Per the germline V gene, CDR1 is KGHSH and CDR2 is LQKENI. V shed 3 bases and J shed 0 bases, with 17 bases lying between them. The length of the CDR3 is 17 residues. The CDR3 sequence: CASSPLSRRGTNYGYTF. CDR3 nucleotide sequence: TGTGCCAGCTCACCCCTTTCTCGACGGGGAACTAACTATGGCTACACCTTC.

Ten or more counts support this clonotype. The chain recombines TRBV7-7 with TRBJ2-2; perhaps D is TRBD1 or TRBD2 (5 bases each). Trimming shortened V by 5 bases and J by 2 bases, and 15 bases separated the two germline ends. In germline, CDR1 is SSHAT, CDR2 FNYEAQ (reference sequence). This CDR3 has 16 amino acids. CDR3 in amino acids: CASSKGLRGNTGELFF. In nucleotides, the CDR3 is TGTGCCAGCAGCAAAGGCCTACGGGGCAACACCGGGGAGCTGTTTTTT.

The chain links TRBV27 to TRBJ1-4; D call uncertain. CDR1 is MNHEY and CDR2 is SMNVEV in the germline V gene (reference sequence). V lost 4 bases and J lost 7, with 13 bases in between. The CDR3 has 14 amino acids. The CDR3 reads CASSSTLTIEKLFF. The CDR3, as DNA: TGTGCCAGCAGTTCGACTCTAACAATTGAAAAACTGTTTTTT.

This clonotype was seen only a few times. The chain joins TRBV6-5 to TRBJ2-7; tentatively, D is TRBD2 (6 bases). This CDR3 has 15 amino acids. V lost 4 bases, J lost 6 bases, and 19 bases lay in between. CDR1 is MNHEY and CDR2 is SVGAGI in the germline V gene. The CDR3 DNA reads TGTGCCAGCAGTTCCCCCGGAGGGGAGGTCGCCGAGCAGTACTTC. Amino acids: CASSSPGGEVAEQYF.

This clonotype was seen a few times. The chain links TRBV6-1 to TRBJ1-2; a possible D gene is TRBD1 (5 bases). This CDR3 region has 14 residues. Germline V CDR1 and CDR2: MNHNS, SASEGT. Trimming took off 5 bases at V and 2 bases at J, with 12 bases between the two ends. CDR3 bases: TGTGCCAGCAGTCTCCCGTCAGGGAACTATGGCTACACCTTC. Encoded protein: CASSLPSGNYGYTF.

This clonotype was picked up a small number of times. The chain uses TRBV19 and TRBJ2-1; 9 nucleotides match TRBD1. The junction had 7 bases not matched to a gene; V was cut back by 5 bases and J by 8 bases. The CDR3 consists of 14 residues. The V gene's germline CDR1 is LNHDA and CDR2 SQIVND (reference sequence). CDR3 sequence reads: CASSWGQGEDEQFF. Written as DNA, the CDR3 is TGTGCCAGTAGTTGGGGACAGGGAGAGGATGAGCAGTTCTTC.

The CDR3 region is CASSLSMGGYSPLHF. CDR3 nucleotides: TGTGCCAGCAGCTTGTCGATGGGGGGTTATTCACCCCTCCACTTT. The chain joins TRBV7-8 to TRBJ1-6, with D perhaps TRBD1 (5 bases). This CDR3 contains 15 residues. CDR1 and CDR2 (germline): SGHVS, FQNEAQ. V lost 3 bases and J lost 8, with 14 bases in between.

Concerning this clonotype itself: A junction end diverges from the germline sequence, so it may reflect a read error. This chain links TRBV28 with TRBJ2-7; unclear D gene. CDR1 MDHEN and CDR2 SYDVKM come from the germline V gene. The CDR3 totals 12 residues. CDR3 amino acids: CDSSFDSYEQYF. Written as DNA, the CDR3 is TGTGACAGCAGTTTTGACTCCTACGAGCAGTACTTC.

CDR3 bases: TGTGCCAGTAGTCCGAATACTGGACTCAAGGGATTCGAGCAGTACTTC. This gives the protein CASSPNTGLKGFEQYF. The J gene is TRBJ2-7, the V gene TRBV19; tentative D call: TRBD2 (5 bases). Trimming left V 5 bases short and J 6 bases short, with 23 bases between. The CDR3 is made up of 16 amino acids. Germline CDR1 and CDR2: LNHDA and SQIVND (reference sequence).

This clonotype appeared a few times. The gene calls are TRBV7-6 and TRBJ2-5; tentatively, D is TRBD2 (6 bases). The CDR3 loop spans 12 amino acids. V dropped 8 bases and J dropped 5 bases, with 12 bases sitting between them. Germline V CDR1 and CDR2: SGHVS, FNYEAQ. The CDR3 region has the DNA TGTGCCAGCGGGGGAGGAACGGAGACCCAGTACTTC. This sequence encodes CASGGGTETQYF.

This clonotype was found a few times. The genes are TRBV12-3 or TRBV12-4 and TRBJ1-1; TRBD1 agrees at 7 bases. The CDR3 extends over 13 amino acids. V gave up 6 bases and J gave up 4 bases; unmatched junction bases: 5. The chain's CDR3 is CASRLGQITEAFF. CDR3 nucleotide sequence: TGTGCCAGCAGACTGGGACAGATCACTGAAGCTTTCTTT.

The CDR3 sequence: CSASDGGNSPLHF. CDR3 sequence (DNA): TGCAGCGCTTCGGACGGGGGTAATTCACCCCTCCACTTT. The rearrangement joins TRBV29-1 to TRBJ1-6; D perhaps matches TRBD1 (5 bases). CDR1 SQVTM and CDR2 ANQGSEA come from the germline V gene. V lost 7 bases to trimming and J lost 6 bases, with 13 bases between them. The CDR3 length is 13 residues.

V usage is TRBV19 and J usage is TRBJ2-2, with 7 bases lining up with TRBD1. The CDR3 contains 17 residues. Germline CDR1 reads LNHDA; CDR2 reads SQIVND (reference sequence). V shed 4 bases and J 5 bases; nucleotides not matched to a gene: 13. The CDR3 DNA follows: TGTGCCAGTAGTAATCCTACAGGGGCGGGTTTTACCGGGGAGCTGTTTTTT. Its protein is CASSNPTGAGFTGELFF.

Concerning this clonotype: A much larger clone is a single base away; this may be a read error. V is TRBV7-2 and J is TRBJ2-3; unclear D gene. CDR1 and CDR2 from the germline V gene are SGHTA and FQGNSA. CDR3 length equals 16 residues. CDR3 region: CARSLDHTRSGDTQYF. DNA of the CDR3: TGTGCCAGAAGCTTAGATCACACCCGAAGTGGAGATACGCAGTATTTT.

This clonotype was seen more than once but under ten times. The CDR3 is CASSFAGGPTGELFF. The CDR3 region has the DNA TGTGCCAGCAGTTTCGCAGGGGGCCCTACCGGGGAGCTGTTTTTT. V is TRBV5-4 and J is TRBJ2-2; TRBD1 aligns across 8 bases. The CDR3 is 15 residues long. V trimming: 5 bases; J trimming: 5 bases; junction bases outside the gene matches: 8. Germline CDR1 SGHNT, CDR2 YYREEE (reference sequence).

The sample holds many counts of this clonotype. The gene calls are TRBV4-3 and TRBJ2-3, with D possibly matching TRBD2 (6 bases). The germline CDR1 and CDR2 sequences are LGHNA and YSLEER. Trimming shortened V by 0 bases and J by 4 bases, and 17 bases separated the two germline ends. CDR3 size: 17 residues. In DNA, the CDR3 is TGCGCCAGCAGCCAAGACCTAGGCGGGGTAGGGGCAGATACGCAGTATTTT. Protein product: CASSQDLGGVGADTQYF.

The chain links TRBV5-4 to TRBJ2-1, with 8 bases identical to TRBD2. Per germline, CDR1 SGHNT and CDR2 YYREEE (reference sequence). The length of the CDR3 is 16 residues. V trimming: 2 bases; J trimming: 5 bases; junction bases outside the gene matches: 9. CDR3 sequence reads: CASSLMGLGINNEQFF. CDR3 in DNA: TGTGCCAGCAGCTTAATGGGACTAGGGATTAACAATGAGCAGTTCTTC.

This clonotype has a handful of counts. The gene calls are TRBV6-1 and TRBJ1-2; no definite D call. The CDR3 sequence is 14 residues long. Between the trimmed V and J ends, which lost 2 bases and 7 bases, there was a span of 14 bases. Germline loops: CDR1 MNHNS, CDR2 SASEGT. The CDR3 sequence is CASSESSGLGGYTF. The DNA of the CDR3 is TGTGCCAGCAGTGAATCGTCAGGTCTAGGTGGCTACACCTTC.

This clonotype was detected only a few times. The gene calls are TRBV6-5 and TRBJ1-2, with a possible D match to TRBD1 (5 bases). Germline values: CDR1 MNHEY, CDR2 SVGAGI. The ends were cut back, 6 bases at V and 4 bases at J, with 15 bases in the middle. The CDR3 is 14 residues long. The CDR3 sequence is CASRGGGSLYGYTF. In nucleotides, the CDR3 is TGTGCCAGCAGGGGGGGAGGGTCACTCTATGGCTACACCTTC.

Turning to this clonotype: This may be a read error, as it is one base from a much larger clone. This sequence joins TRBV7-2 and TRBJ2-7; D may be TRBD1 or TRBD2 (5 bases each). Trimming shortened V by 7 bases and J by 0 bases, and 13 bases separated the two germline ends. Germline CDR1 SGHTA, CDR2 FQGNSA. The CDR3 sequence is 14 residues long. The CDR3: CTSTMGRSSYEQYF. CDR3 bases: TGTACCAGCACAATGGGACGAAGCTCCTACGAGCAGTACTTC.

The chain links TRBV5-1 to TRBJ1-1; maybe TRBD1 (6 bases). The CDR3 has 17 amino acids. The germline V gene encodes CDR1 SGHRS and CDR2 YFSETQ. V was trimmed by 0 bases and J by 0 bases, leaving 15 bases between them. The CDR3 reads CASSLEGGVRVNTEAFF. The CDR3 DNA reads as TGCGCCAGCAGCTTGGAAGGGGGAGTCAGGGTGAACACTGAAGCTTTCTTT.